This passage covers 16 T cell receptor beta chains from one sample sequenced in a study of identical twins. MiXCR was run by TCRdb on the 5' RACE reads, yielding one entry per CDR3 protein. Found here are approximately 490,000 distinct CDR3 sequences, around 24% of them singletons; the top ten hold 0.48%. These data were likewise used in another study, on yellow fever vaccine responses in identical twins.

The specimen was CD4+ T cells sorted from blood. Receptors were obtained from a woman aged 18-35 years in good health.

Here the CDR3 DNA reads TGCAGTGCTATAGCGGTCCGGAACACCGGGGAGCTGTTTTTT. The encoded protein is CSAIAVRNTGELFF. The J gene is TRBJ2-2, the V gene TRBV20-1; D is perhaps TRBD2 (6 bases). V dropped 4 bases and J dropped 1 base, with 10 bases sitting between them. Germline V gives CDR1 DFQATT, CDR2 SNEGSKA (reference sequence). This CDR3 contains 14 residues.

Comments on this clonotype: This may come from a read error, since a much larger clone is one base off. The chain has TRBV10-2 and TRBJ2-1; D is ambiguous. Germline CDR1 reads WSHSY; CDR2 reads SAAADI. The CDR3 length is 11 residues. The CDR3 protein is CSSSATNEQFF. The CDR3 DNA is TGCTCCAGCAGTGCCACCAATGAGCAGTTCTTC.

Here the CDR3 DNA reads TGCAGTGGCAAAGCCGGGACTAGCGGGACCCGCTCCTACAATGAGCAGTTCTTC. It translates to CSGKAGTSGTRSYNEQFF. J is TRBJ2-1 and V is TRBV20-1; 13 bases are a match to TRBD2. The J segment lost 0 bases and the V segment lost 7 bases, leaving 12 bases of the junction unmatched. Germline assignment: CDR1 DFQATT and CDR2 SNEGSKA (reference sequence). The CDR3 has 18 amino acids.

The CDR3 is CASSQVIQETQYF. The DNA of the CDR3 is TGCGCCAGCAGCCAAGTGATCCAAGAGACCCAGTACTTC. The chain joins TRBV4-1 to TRBJ2-5; unclear D gene. The CDR3 loop spans 13 amino acids. The V gene's germline CDR1 is MGHRA and CDR2 YSYEKL. V dropped 1 base and J dropped 1 base, with 4 bases sitting between them.

This clonotype showed up just a few times. The gene calls are TRBV29-1 and TRBJ2-3, with a possible D match to TRBD1 (6 bases). The CDR3 is 13 residues long. Germline V CDR1 and CDR2: SQVTM, ANQGSEA. The V and J ends lost 7 bases and 2 bases respectively, with 13 bases between them. CDR3 region: CSDRDTPTDTQYF. The CDR3 coding sequence is TGCAGCGATCGGGACACCCCCACAGATACGCAGTATTTT.

The chain is built from TRBV27 and TRBJ2-7; 14 nucleotides agree with TRBD2. Trimming took 6 bases from V and 4 from J; bases not matched to a gene: 8. The CDR3 sequence is 16 residues long. CDR1 and CDR2 (germline): MNHEY, SMNVEV (reference sequence). The CDR3 DNA follows: TGTGCCAGCAGCGGACTAGCGGGAGGCAAATTATACGAGCAGTACTTC. Its translation is CASSGLAGGKLYEQYF.

This clonotype turned up a few times. J is TRBJ2-3 and V is TRBV5-1, with D possibly matching TRBD1 (6 bases). V lost 4 bases and J lost 7, with 10 bases in between. This CDR3 contains 12 residues. Germline CDR1 SGHRS, CDR2 YFSETQ. The CDR3 DNA reads as TGCGCCAGCAGCCCTGGACAGCATACGCAGTATTTT. Its protein is CASSPGQHTQYF. Filled out from reference TRBV5-1 and TRBJ2-3, the complete variable domain reads KAGVTQTPRYLIKTRGQQVTLSCSPISGHRSVSWYQQTPGQGLQFLFEYFSETQRNKGNFPGRFSGRQFSNSRSEMNVSTLELGDSALYLCASSPGQHTQYFGPGTRLTVL.

The chain links TRBV20-1 to TRBJ2-7, with D possibly matching TRBD1 (5 bases). The germline gives CDR1 DFQATT, CDR2 SNEGSKA (reference sequence). This CDR3 spans 13 amino acids. Trimming removed 6 bases from V and 4 bases from J, with 16 bases in between. The DNA for the CDR3 is TGCAGTGCCCTCAGCACAGGCTTTTACGAGCAGTACGTC. Translating gives CSALSTGFYEQYV.

This clonotype has more than one count but fewer than ten. This sequence joins TRBV5-1 and TRBJ2-3, with 12 bases aligning to TRBD2. The CDR3 totals 17 residues. Germline assignment: CDR1 SGHRS and CDR2 YFSETQ. V lost 3 bases to trimming and J lost 3 bases; unmatched junction nucleotides: 8. This chain's CDR3 is CASSSQRLAGVTDTQYF. In nucleotides, the CDR3 is TGCGCCAGCAGCTCTCAACGACTAGCGGGGGTGACAGATACGCAGTATTTT.

The J gene is TRBJ1-5, the V gene TRBV20-1; 11 bases are a match to TRBD1. The germline V gene encodes CDR1 DFQATT and CDR2 SNEGSKA (reference sequence). After removal of 6 bases from V and 7 bases from J, the junction contained 11 bases not matched to a gene. CDR3 size: 15 residues. The DNA for the CDR3 is TGCAGTGCCCACAAAGGACAGGGGGCGTGGCAGCCCCAGCATTTT. Translating gives CSAHKGQGAWQPQHF.

This clonotype was counted many times. The chain joins TRBV29-1 to TRBJ2-3; D is undetermined. Germline-derived CDR1 and CDR2 are SQVTM and ANQGSEA. V was trimmed by 8 bases and J by 6 bases, leaving 18 bases between them. The CDR3 runs 13 residues. CDR3 nucleotide sequence: TGCAGCATTAGAGTAGGTTTCTCGGATACGCAGTATTTT. Translating gives CSIRVGFSDTQYF.

The count of this clonotype is one. The chain couples TRBV5-1 to TRBJ2-1; 10 nucleotides align to TRBD2. Germline CDR1 reads SGHRS; CDR2 reads YFSETQ. V lost 3 bases to trimming and J lost 4 bases; unmatched junction nucleotides: 1. This CDR3 region has 14 residues. The DNA for the CDR3 is TGCGCCAGCAGCTCTAGCGGGAGTTACAATGAGCAGTTCTTC. The encoded protein is CASSSSGSYNEQFF.

The gene calls are TRBV2 and TRBJ2-5, with D tentatively TRBD2 (7 bases). The CDR3 extends over 17 amino acids. Looked up from germline, CDR1 is SNHLY and CDR2 is FYNNEI. V was cut by 5 bases and J by 2 bases, with 21 bases left in between. CDR3 protein: CASSRGGLQNRQETQYF. The CDR3, as DNA: TGTGCCAGCAGTAGGGGGGGACTGCAAAACCGACAAGAGACCCAGTACTTC.

In its sample, this clonotype was seen a few times. The chain combines TRBV28 with TRBJ2-2, with D unclear. The germline V gene has CDR1 MDHEN and CDR2 SYDVKM. V lost 10 bases and J 7 bases, leaving 16 bases between the germline ends. This CDR3 comprises 13 residues. CDR3 nucleotide sequence: TGTGCCACAACGGGCCAATTGGTCGGGGAGCTGTTTTTT. It codes for CATTGQLVGELFF.

The rearrangement uses TRBV9 and TRBJ2-3; D may correspond to TRBD1 or TRBD2 (7 bases each). Germline lookup yields CDR1 SGDLS and CDR2 YYNGEE. Trimming pared 4 bases from V and 6 bases from J, leaving 18 bases between. The CDR3 runs 15 residues. The CDR3 DNA sequence: TGTGCCAGCAGCATTGCAGGGAGGGGGCTTGATACGCAGTATTTT. Translating gives CASSIAGRGLDTQYF.

The sample holds a few counts of this clonotype. V usage is TRBV12-3 or TRBV12-4 and J usage is TRBJ1-1; D remains unclear. V was cut by 4 bases and J by 4 bases, with 13 bases left in between. There are 14 residues in the CDR3. The chain's CDR3 is CASSSAVRGTEAFF. In nucleotides, the CDR3 is TGTGCCAGCAGTTCGGCGGTTCGGGGCACTGAAGCTTTCTTT.